This TCR beta chain was obtained from a study of blood T cells in healthy people across ages. General observations from the study: Any conclusive comparison of naive versus antigen-experienced cells was prevented by using unsorted PBMCs. Correlation between TCR beta diversity and naive T cell percentage was strong.

The table lists this clonotype with many counts. No antigen is known for it. This CDR3 contains 16 residues. Germline CDR1 reads SGHNT; CDR2 reads YENEEA. V gave up 1 base and J gave up 2 bases, with 14 bases separating them. The authors ran a second PCR of about 6 to 11 cycles using a sample-barcoded 5' primer and a J-beta primer mix. TCRdb re-derived calls from the 5' RACE reads in MiXCR, one entry per CDR3 protein. There are approximately 680,000 distinct CDR3 sequences in the sample; about 34% occur only once, and just over 15% lies in the top ten. The chain has TRBV11-3 and TRBJ2-5, with D possibly being TRBD2 (6 bases). Sequencing was performed on blood. The clonotype was recovered from a woman of 80 years or more in good health. CDR3 region: CASSLGGSGEQETQYF. CDR3 coding DNA: TGTGCCAGCAGCTTAGGGGGATCGGGAGAGCAAGAGACCCAGTACTTC.